A selection of T cell receptor beta chains follows, all from one sample in a study of control samples from healthy donors and cancer patients. Method: immunoSEQ multiplex PCR; TCRdb's copy keeps in-frame clones and lacks some. The sample consists of 110,000 to 150,000 clones, around nine tenths of them appearing once. Sequenced: blood. Receptor source: a man between 25 and 39 years old in good health. CDR3s include the opening cysteine and the closing phenylalanine or tryptophan. A D gene is named only where the DNA matches it firmly. Only part of the rows carry a size: once, few, many, or a class if the clone is expanded.

CDR3 DNA,CDR3 protein,V gene,J gene,D gene,clone size
TGTGCCAGCAGTCGTAGGCCTGATGCGGGACTAGCCTATTACGAGCAGTACTTC,CASSRRPDAGLAYYEQYF,TRBV11-3,TRBJ2-7,TRBD2,.
TGTGCCAGCAGCCCCGGGGAGGCAGGGGGGTACCAAGAGACCCAGTACTTC,CASSPGEAGGYQETQYF,TRBV9,TRBJ2-5,.,.
TGTGCCAGCAGCTTGGTAGGGGTCGGGGCCAACGTCCTGACTTTC,CASSLVGVGANVLTF,TRBV5-4,TRBJ2-6,.,.
TGTGCCAGCAGCGAGGCAGGGTATGGCTACACCTTC,CASSEAGYGYTF,TRBV3-1/TRBV3-2,TRBJ1-2,.,.
TGTGCCAGCAGCTTTCCCGGGACTGGGGCCAACGTCCTGACTTTC,CASSFPGTGANVLTF,TRBV7-6,TRBJ2-6,.,.
TGTGCCAGCAGAACAGACAGCTACTACGAGCAGTACTTC,CASRTDSYYEQYF,TRBV6-5,TRBJ2-7,.,once
TGCGCCAGCAGCTTGGAGGACAGTAGAGCGGGATGGATCGAGCAGTACTTC,CASSLEDSRAGWIEQYF,TRBV5-1,TRBJ2-7,.,once
TGTGCCAGCAGCCCGACGAGGACTAATGAAAAACTGTTTTTT,CASSPTRTNEKLFF,TRBV4-2,TRBJ1-4,.,.
TGTGCCAGTAGTATAGGGGGACTAGCGGGAGTCCATGAGCAGTTCTTC,CASSIGGLAGVHEQFF,TRBV19,TRBJ2-1,TRBD2,.
TGTGCCAGCAGCCCACTTAGAGAGACCCAGTACTTC,CASSPLRETQYF,TRBV11-2,TRBJ2-5,.,.
TGTGCCAGCAGTGAGGAAGCGGCCGCATCCTACGAGCAGTACTTC,CASSEEAAASYEQYF,TRBV6-4,TRBJ2-7,.,.
TGTGCCAGCAGTGAAGGAGGGAGGGCCGGGTACGAGCAGTACTTC,CASSEGGRAGYEQYF,TRBV6-1,TRBJ2-7,TRBD2,.
TGTGCCAGCAGCTTAGAATCGTCTGGCGGCTACGAGCAGTACTTC,CASSLESSGGYEQYF,TRBV7-2,TRBJ2-7,.,.
TGCAGCGTTGAAGTTATACTAGCGGGGGCATACAATGAGCAGTTCTTC,CSVEVILAGAYNEQFF,TRBV29-1,TRBJ2-1,TRBD2,.
TGTGCCAGCACCCCCGGACAGGGCTGTTACTATGGCTACACCTTC,CASTPGQGCYYGYTF,TRBV6-2/TRBV6-3,TRBJ1-2,TRBD1,once
TGTGCCAGCAGTGCGGACACGGGCAACACCATATATTTT,CASSADTGNTIYF,TRBV12-3/TRBV12-4,TRBJ1-3,.,.
TGTGCCAGTAGTATTTTCGGCGGGGGGAACAATGAGCAGTTCTTC,CASSIFGGGNNEQFF,TRBV19,TRBJ2-1,TRBD2,.
TGCGCCAGCAGCCCACAAAAAGCAACTAATGAAAAACTGTTTTTT,CASSPQKATNEKLFF,TRBV4-3,TRBJ1-4,.,.
TGTGCCAGCAGTTACTCTCTAAGGAGCTATGGCTACACCTTC,CASSYSLRSYGYTF,TRBV6-5,TRBJ1-2,.,.
TGTGCCAGCAGCCCCCCCGGGGGGACAGGGGGGAACATTCAGTACTTC,CASSPPGGTGGNIQYF,TRBV7-9,TRBJ2-4,TRBD1,.
TGTGCCAGCAGCTTTAAAAGCGGGGGGACCACAGATACGCAGTATTTT,CASSFKSGGTTDTQYF,TRBV5-4,TRBJ2-3,TRBD2,.
TGTGCCACCCGGGTAGCGGGAGGGCGGCAAGAGACCCAGTACTTC,CATRVAGGRQETQYF,TRBV2,TRBJ2-5,TRBD2,.
TGTGCCAGCTCAGAATCGACAGGGAGCGGACTGTTTTTT,CASSESTGSGLFF,TRBV18,TRBJ1-4,TRBD1,once
TGCGCCAGCAGCTTGGGGGACAGCCCTAATGAAAAACTGTTTTTT,CASSLGDSPNEKLFF,TRBV5-1,TRBJ1-4,TRBD1,.
TGTGCCAGCAGCAAAGCGGCAGGCTACGAGCAGTACTTC,CASSKAAGYEQYF,TRBV21-1,TRBJ2-7,.,.
TGTGCCAGCAGCTTACCGGGAGTAACGAATGAGCAGTTCTTC,CASSLPGVTNEQFF,TRBV11-2,TRBJ2-1,.,.
TGTGCCAGCAGTGCCAACGACGGAGATACGCAGTATTTT,CASSANDGDTQYF,TRBV6-4,TRBJ2-3,.,once
TGTGCCACCAGTGACCTTAGCGGGGGCCAAGAGACCCAGTACTTC,CATSDLSGGQETQYF,TRBV24-1,TRBJ2-5,TRBD2,.
TGTGCCAGCAGTCCACGGGACGGGTCTAACTATGGCTACACCTTC,CASSPRDGSNYGYTF,TRBV6-5,TRBJ1-2,.,.
TGTGCCAGTAGTATAGCGGGAGGTACAGATACGCAGTATTTT,CASSIAGGTDTQYF,TRBV19,TRBJ2-3,TRBD2,once
TGCGCCAGCAGCCCGACAGCGAACTATGGCTACACCTTC,CASSPTANYGYTF,TRBV5-1,TRBJ1-2,.,.
TGTGCCAGCAGCCCCACCTTCTCTGGGGCCAACGTCCTGACTTTC,CASSPTFSGANVLTF,TRBV7-9,TRBJ2-6,.,once
TGCGCCAGCAGCCCCGATCCTATTTCAGGGGCAGATACGCAGTATTTT,CASSPDPISGADTQYF,TRBV5-1,TRBJ2-3,.,.
TGTGCCAGCAGCTTGACCACAGGGGGGACCTACGAGCAGTACTTC,CASSLTTGGTYEQYF,TRBV5-5,TRBJ2-7,TRBD1,few
TGCGCCAGCAGCCACCTTACGGACAGTCACTACGAGCAGTACTTC,CASSHLTDSHYEQYF,TRBV4-3,TRBJ2-7,.,.
TGTGCCAGCAACGGTTTAGGAAATTCACCCCTCCACTTT,CASNGLGNSPLHF,TRBV2,TRBJ1-6,.,few
TGTGCAAGTCGCTTAGAGGTGGATTCGGGATACGAGCAGTACTTC,CASRLEVDSGYEQYF,TRBV12-2,TRBJ2-7,.,.
TGTGCCAGCAGCCGCGACAGGGGAGCTAACTATGGCTACACCTTC,CASSRDRGANYGYTF,TRBV7-9,TRBJ1-2,TRBD1,few
TGTGCCAGCAGCCGTCGACCGACAGGGAACTATGGCTACACCTTC,CASSRRPTGNYGYTF,TRBV5-6,TRBJ1-2,TRBD1,.
TGTGCCAGCAGCTTTCTCGGACTAGCGGGAAAACCCGGGGAGCTGTTTTTT,CASSFLGLAGKPGELFF,TRBV11-2,TRBJ2-2,TRBD2,.
TGCGCCAGCAGCCCGGGATTTAGGAGGGTAGATGAAAAACTGTTTTTT,CASSPGFRRVDEKLFF,TRBV4-1,TRBJ1-4,.,.
TGTGCCACTTCGGTATCGAACACTGAAGCTTTCTTT,CATSVSNTEAFF,TRBV2,TRBJ1-1,.,.